One sample yielded the 22 T cell receptor beta chains listed below, sequenced in a study of T cells after yellow fever vaccination. TCRdb ran MiXCR on the 5' RACE reads and lists one entry per CDR3 protein. The table records 500,000 to 650,000 distinct CDR3 sequences, less than 20% of them present only once. This specimen consisted of PBMCs, obtained 5 to 6 days after the first yellow fever vaccination. Receptor source: a young man who received the YFV17D yellow fever vaccine.

There are many counts of this clonotype. V is TRBV7-2 and J is TRBJ2-6, with D uncertain. Trimming left V 1 base short and J 0 bases short, with 4 bases between. Germline assignment: CDR1 SGHTA and CDR2 FQGNSA. This CDR3 region has 15 residues. As DNA, the CDR3 is TGTGCCAGCAGCTTAGAGGTCTCTGGGGCCAACGTCCTGACTTTC. This encodes CASSLEVSGANVLTF.

The chain links TRBV12-3 or TRBV12-4 to TRBJ2-2; 10 bases line up with TRBD2. The CDR3 contains 15 residues. The V and J ends lost 8 bases and 4 bases, in that order; junction bases with no gene match: 7. The CDR3 nucleotides read TGTGCCAGCTCCGGATTAGCGGGGGGCACCGGGGAGCTGTTTTTT. Its translation: CASSGLAGGTGELFF.

In its sample, this clonotype was seen a few times. The chain recombines TRBV7-6 with TRBJ2-3; D is unresolved. Germline CDR1 reads SGHVS; CDR2 reads FNYEAQ. CDR3 length equals 17 residues. Trimming pared 1 base from V and 1 base from J, leaving 15 bases between. The CDR3 nucleotides are TGTGCCAGCAGCTTAGTTATTATGGGGTCGGGCACAGATACGCAGTATTTT. This sequence encodes CASSLVIMGSGTDTQYF.

The table lists this clonotype with a few counts. This rearrangement joins TRBV29-1 to TRBJ1-1; a possible D gene is TRBD1 (5 bases). Between the trimmed V and J ends, which lost 7 bases and 4 bases, there was a span of 16 bases. CDR3 size: 13 residues. The V gene's germline CDR1 is SQVTM and CDR2 ANQGSEA. The CDR3 is CSAEGKFPTEAFF. The CDR3 DNA reads as TGCAGCGCAGAGGGGAAGTTCCCCACTGAAGCTTTCTTT.

V gene TRBV4-3 combines with J gene TRBJ2-5, with 10 bases matching TRBD1. CDR1 is LGHNA and CDR2 is YSLEER in the germline V gene. Germline trimming cut 2 bases from V and 4 bases from J; bases unmatched to any gene: 13. The CDR3 spans 18 residues. This CDR3 is CASSQRTGGRERGETQYF. The DNA for the CDR3 is TGCGCCAGCAGCCAACGGACAGGGGGGCGAGAACGTGGAGAGACCCAGTACTTC.

V and J are TRBV5-1 and TRBJ2-5; weak D call: TRBD1 (5 bases). V lost 3 bases to trimming and J lost 1 base, with 10 bases between them. CDR1 SGHRS and CDR2 YFSETQ come from the germline V gene. The CDR3 extends over 14 amino acids. CDR3 loop: CASSSTGPQETQYF. The CDR3 nucleotides are TGCGCCAGCAGCTCTACAGGACCCCAAGAGACCCAGTACTTC. The whole variable domain, filled in from reference TRBV5-1 and TRBJ2-5, reads KAGVTQTPRYLIKTRGQQVTLSCSPISGHRSVSWYQQTPGQGLQFLFEYFSETQRNKGNFPGRFSGRQFSNSRSEMNVSTLELGDSALYLCASSSTGPQETQYFGPGTRLLVL.

The rearrangement links TRBV5-5 to TRBJ2-5, with D possibly matching TRBD1 (6 bases). This CDR3 is built from 14 residues. Deletions cut 1 base from V and 2 bases from J, with 9 bases between. CDR1 SGHKS and CDR2 YYEKEE come from the germline V gene (reference sequence). CDR3: CASSLTGQQETQYF. The CDR3 DNA is TGTGCCAGCAGCTTGACCGGACAGCAAGAGACCCAGTACTTC.

The rearrangement uses TRBV7-9 and TRBJ1-1; D gene ambiguous. With 1 base removed from V and 4 bases from J, the gap between germline ends came to 10 bases. The CDR3 has 14 residues. CDR1 and CDR2 from the germline V gene are SEHNR and FQNEAQ (reference sequence). Here the CDR3 DNA reads TGTGCCAGCAGCTTAGATGCGTTGGTCACTGAAGCTTTCTTT. This translates into CASSLDALVTEAFF.

This clonotype was observed a few times. CDR3 in DNA: TGCGCCAGCAGCCAAGGTTGGCGTCGGGGGAGGGACGAGCAGTACGTC. It is translated as CASSQGWRRGRDEQYV. The gene calls are TRBV4-1 and TRBJ2-7; 7 nucleotides agree with TRBD2. Germline CDR1 reads MGHRA; CDR2 reads YSYEKL. V was pared by 1 base and J by 5 bases, with 11 bases of the junction left unmatched. The CDR3 contains 16 residues.

This chain connects TRBV7-8 to TRBJ2-2; no reliable D call. From germline, CDR1 is SGHVS and CDR2 FQNEAQ. Deletions cut 8 bases from V and 4 bases from J, with 11 bases between. There are 13 residues in the CDR3. The DNA for the CDR3 is TGTGCCAGCGGCGAGTTGAGCACCGGGGAGCTGTTTTTT. Its protein is CASGELSTGELFF.

V is TRBV4-1 and J is TRBJ1-5; maybe TRBD1 (5 bases). Germline V gene sequence: CDR1 MGHRA, CDR2 YSYEKL. V lost 3 bases and J 1 base, leaving 10 bases between the germline ends. The CDR3 contains 15 residues. CDR3 amino acids: CASSHYDSSNQPQHF. The DNA of the CDR3 is TGCGCCAGCAGCCATTATGACAGCAGCAATCAGCCCCAGCATTTT.

The J gene is TRBJ1-1, the V gene TRBV7-8, with D tentatively TRBD1 (5 bases). V lost 5 bases, J lost 5 bases, and 15 bases lay in between. CDR3 length: 14 amino acids. The germline gives CDR1 SGHVS, CDR2 FQNEAQ. The CDR3 DNA reads as TGTGCCAGCAGCCGACCAAACGGGGGGACTGAAGCTTTCTTT. Residues: CASSRPNGGTEAFF.

The J gene is TRBJ1-1, the V gene TRBV5-1, with D hard to call. CDR1 and CDR2 from the germline V gene are SGHRS and YFSETQ. The CDR3 runs to 15 residues. V lost 5 bases and J 0 bases, leaving 14 bases between the germline ends. DNA for the CDR3: TGCGCCAGCAGGGTAGTAACCGGAGTGAACACTGAAGCTTTCTTT. As protein: CASRVVTGVNTEAFF.

The J gene is TRBJ2-2, the V gene TRBV19; D remains ambiguous. The V gene's germline CDR1 is LNHDA and CDR2 SQIVND (reference sequence). V was shortened by 4 bases and J by 2 bases, with 5 bases between the two germline ends. This CDR3 is 13 amino acids long. The CDR3 nucleotides are TGTGCCAGTAGTAACCTAAACACCGGGGAGCTGTTTTTT. The encoded protein is CASSNLNTGELFF.

The J gene is TRBJ2-6, the V gene TRBV19; a weak D match, TRBD2 (5 bases). Germline V CDR1 and CDR2: LNHDA, SQIVND (reference sequence). The CDR3 loop spans 19 amino acids. The V gene lost 4 bases and the J gene lost 1 base, with 20 bases spanning the gap. CDR3 region: CASSSHARGTASGANVLTF. In DNA form, the CDR3 reads TGTGCCAGTAGTAGCCATGCCCGGGGAACTGCGTCTGGGGCCAACGTCCTGACTTTC.

Only a few counts were recorded for this clonotype. The chain uses TRBV7-2 and TRBJ1-4; D uncertain. Trimming cost V 4 bases and J 7 bases, with 10 bases left between them. The CDR3 sequence is 13 residues long. Germline V gene lookup returns CDR1 SGHTA and CDR2 FQGNSA. The CDR3 nucleotides are TGTGCCAGCAGCTCTCAATGGACTGAAAAACTGTTTTTT. This encodes CASSSQWTEKLFF.

This clonotype was seen only a few times. This rearrangement joins TRBV4-1 to TRBJ2-7, with 14 positions matching TRBD2. The CDR3 covers 18 residues. CDR1 and CDR2 from the germline V gene are MGHRA and YSYEKL. Unmatched junction bases numbered 10, after V lost 3 bases and J lost 3 bases. CDR3 DNA sequence: TGCGCCAGCAGCCACCCAACGGGACTAGCGGGGGAGCACTACGAGCAGTACGTC. It is translated as CASSHPTGLAGEHYEQYV.

The chain has TRBV18 and TRBJ1-2; TRBD1 matches at 10 bases. The J segment lost 5 bases and the V segment lost 3 bases, leaving 3 bases of the junction unmatched. Germline CDR1 KGHSH, CDR2 LQKENI. The CDR3 loop spans 14 amino acids. The CDR3 sequence: CASSPWDRGYGYTF. The CDR3 DNA is TGTGCCAGCTCACCTTGGGACAGGGGATATGGCTACACCTTC.

This clonotype was found a few times. CDR3 in amino acids: CASSGGGLNEQFF. The CDR3 nucleotides read TGTGCCAGCAGTGGGGGGGGGTTGAATGAGCAGTTCTTC. V usage is TRBV12-3 or TRBV12-4 and J usage is TRBJ2-1, with 7 bases lining up with TRBD2. Trimming removed 5 bases from V and 7 bases from J; junction bases left unmatched: 5. There are 13 residues in the CDR3.

The chain links TRBV12-3 or TRBV12-4 to TRBJ2-3; D unclear. Trimming took 2 bases from V and 12 from J, leaving 6 bases between them. The CDR3 loop spans 10 amino acids. DNA of the CDR3: TGTGCCAGCAGTTTATCAACACAGTATTTT. The encoded protein is CASSLSTQYF.

This clonotype showed up just a few times. The CDR3 sequence is CSARVAGGGSYEQYV. In nucleotides, the CDR3 is TGCAGTGCTAGGGTAGCGGGGGGGGGCTCCTACGAGCAGTACGTC. This chain links TRBV20-1 with TRBJ2-7; 11 bases fit TRBD2. The V and J ends lost 3 bases and 0 bases, in that order; junction bases with no gene match: 4. Germline V gene data show CDR1 as DFQATT and CDR2 as SNEGSKA (reference sequence). The CDR3 has 15 amino acids.

The chain recombines TRBV7-2 with TRBJ2-7; D is tentatively TRBD1 or TRBD2 (5 bases each). The V end lost 5 bases, the J end lost 2 bases, and 13 bases lay between the germline ends. In germline, CDR1 is SGHTA, CDR2 FQGNSA. The CDR3 sequence is 14 residues long. CDR3 residues: CASSPGLGPYEQYF. CDR3 DNA sequence: TGTGCCAGCAGCCCGGGCCTGGGACCCTACGAGCAGTACTTC. Full variable domain (outside the CDR3, taken from reference TRBV7-2 and TRBJ2-7): GAGVSQSPSNKVTEKGKDVELRCDPISGHTALYWYRQSLGQGLEFLIYFQGNSAPDKSGLPSDRFSAERTGGSVSTLTIQRTQQEDSAVYLCASSPGLGPYEQYFGPGTRLTVT.